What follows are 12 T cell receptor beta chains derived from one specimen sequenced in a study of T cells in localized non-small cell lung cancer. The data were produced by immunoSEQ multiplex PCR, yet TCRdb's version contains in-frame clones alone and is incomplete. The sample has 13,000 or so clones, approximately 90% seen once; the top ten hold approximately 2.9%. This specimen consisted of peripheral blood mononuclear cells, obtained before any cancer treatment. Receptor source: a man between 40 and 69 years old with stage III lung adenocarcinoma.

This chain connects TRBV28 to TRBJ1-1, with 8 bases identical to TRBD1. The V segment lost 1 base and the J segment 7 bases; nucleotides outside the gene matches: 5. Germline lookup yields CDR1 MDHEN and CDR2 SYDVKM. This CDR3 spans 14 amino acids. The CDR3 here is CASSLYQGAIEAFF. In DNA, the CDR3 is TGTGCCAGCAGTTTATATCAGGGGGCGATTGAAGCTTTCTTT.

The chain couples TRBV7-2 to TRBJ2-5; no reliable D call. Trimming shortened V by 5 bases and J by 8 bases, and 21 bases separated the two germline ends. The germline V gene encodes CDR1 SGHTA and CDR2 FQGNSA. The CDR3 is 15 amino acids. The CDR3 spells CASSPPAPLAVTQYF. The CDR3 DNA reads TGTGCCAGCAGCCCCCCAGCGCCGCTCGCGGTCACCCAGTACTTC.

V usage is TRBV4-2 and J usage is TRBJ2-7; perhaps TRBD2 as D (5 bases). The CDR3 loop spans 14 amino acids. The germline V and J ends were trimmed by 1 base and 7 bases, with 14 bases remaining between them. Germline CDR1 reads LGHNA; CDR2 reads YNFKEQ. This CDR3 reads CASSQVVDSMEQYF. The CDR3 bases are TGTGCCAGCAGCCAAGTCGTGGACTCAATGGAGCAGTACTTC.

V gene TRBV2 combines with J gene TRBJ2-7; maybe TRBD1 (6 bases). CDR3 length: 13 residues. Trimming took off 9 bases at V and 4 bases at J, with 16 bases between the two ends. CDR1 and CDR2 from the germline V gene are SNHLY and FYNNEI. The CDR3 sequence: CASTGNARYEQYF. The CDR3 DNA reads TGTGCCAGTACAGGGAACGCGCGATACGAGCAGTACTTC. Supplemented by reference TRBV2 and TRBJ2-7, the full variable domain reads EPEVTQTPSHQVTQMGQEVILRCVPISNHLYFYWYRQILGQKVEFLVSFYNNEISEKSEIFDDQFSVERPDGSNFTLKIRSTKLEDSAMYFCASTGNARYEQYFGPGTRLTVT.

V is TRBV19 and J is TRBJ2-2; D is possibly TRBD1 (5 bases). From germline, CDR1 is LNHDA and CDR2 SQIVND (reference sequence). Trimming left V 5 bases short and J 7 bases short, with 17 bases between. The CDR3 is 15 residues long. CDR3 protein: CASSGRVQTSGELFF. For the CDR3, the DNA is TGTGCCAGTAGTGGCAGGGTCCAGACAAGCGGGGAGCTGTTTTTT.

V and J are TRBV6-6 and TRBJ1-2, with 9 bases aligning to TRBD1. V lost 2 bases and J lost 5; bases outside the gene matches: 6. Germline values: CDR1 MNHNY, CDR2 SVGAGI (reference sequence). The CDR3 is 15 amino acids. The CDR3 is CASSYRDRAPYGYTF. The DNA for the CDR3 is TGTGCCAGCAGTTACCGGGACAGGGCGCCTTATGGCTACACCTTC.

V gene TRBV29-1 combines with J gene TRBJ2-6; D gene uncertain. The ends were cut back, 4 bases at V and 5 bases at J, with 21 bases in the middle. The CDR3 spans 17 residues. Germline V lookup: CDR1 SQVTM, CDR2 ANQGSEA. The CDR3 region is CSVACSSIQSRANVLTF. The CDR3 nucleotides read TGCAGCGTTGCATGTAGTAGCATACAAAGTCGGGCCAACGTCCTGACTTTC.

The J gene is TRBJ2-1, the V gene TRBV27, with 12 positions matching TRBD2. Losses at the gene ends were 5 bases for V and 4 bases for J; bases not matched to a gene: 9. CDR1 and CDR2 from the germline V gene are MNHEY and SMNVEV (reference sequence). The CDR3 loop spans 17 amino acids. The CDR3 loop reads CASSINIGLAGYNEQFF. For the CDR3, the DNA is TGTGCCAGCAGTATAAATATCGGACTAGCGGGGTACAATGAGCAGTTCTTC.

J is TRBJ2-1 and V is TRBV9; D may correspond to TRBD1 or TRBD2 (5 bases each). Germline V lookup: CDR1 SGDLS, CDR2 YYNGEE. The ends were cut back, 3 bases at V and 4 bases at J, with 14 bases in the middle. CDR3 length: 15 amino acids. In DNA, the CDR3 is TGTGCCAGCAGCGCCCCGGGACCTTCGTACAATGAGCAGTTCTTC. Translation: CASSAPGPSYNEQFF.

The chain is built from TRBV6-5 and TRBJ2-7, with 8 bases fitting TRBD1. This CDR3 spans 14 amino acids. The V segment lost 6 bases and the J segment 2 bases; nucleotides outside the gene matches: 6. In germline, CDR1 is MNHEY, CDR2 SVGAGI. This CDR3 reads CASRWDRRTYEQYF. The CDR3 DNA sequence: TGTGCCAGCAGGTGGGACAGGCGAACCTACGAGCAGTACTTC.

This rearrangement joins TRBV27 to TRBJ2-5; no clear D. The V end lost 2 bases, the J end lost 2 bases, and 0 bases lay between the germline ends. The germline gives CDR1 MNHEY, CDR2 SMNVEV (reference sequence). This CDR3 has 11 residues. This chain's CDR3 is CASSLQETQYF. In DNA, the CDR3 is TGTGCCAGCAGTTTACAAGAGACCCAGTACTTC.

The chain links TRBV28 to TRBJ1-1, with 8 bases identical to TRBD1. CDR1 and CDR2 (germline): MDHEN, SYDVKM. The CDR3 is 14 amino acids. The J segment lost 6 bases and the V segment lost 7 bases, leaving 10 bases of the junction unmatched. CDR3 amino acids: CASTPGGADAEAFF. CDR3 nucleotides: TGTGCCAGCACCCCAGGGGGCGCTGACGCTGAAGCTTTCTTT.